This T cell receptor (beta chain) appears in the sequencing data of a study of T-cell memory formation after mild COVID-19. Background on the study: Clusters of TCRs were largely donor specific.

General study points: Pre-infection memory contained some responding clones, which suggested that cross-reactive memory had joined. Day 37-peaking second-wave clones had unconfirmed SARS-CoV-2 specificity.

This clonotype was observed a few times. The antigen is undetermined. The germline V gene encodes CDR1 MNHEY and CDR2 SVGAGI. CDR3 length equals 15 residues. V dropped 6 bases and J dropped 6 bases, with 21 bases sitting between them. Libraries for TCRalpha and TCRbeta carried sample barcodes and unique molecular identifiers via 5'RACE. TCRdb re-analysed the 5' RACE reads in MiXCR, keeping a single row per CDR3 protein. There are 300,000 to 350,000 distinct CDR3 sequences in the sample; approximately 19% occur only once, and roughly 21% lies in the top ten. Sequencing input: PBMCs or a T cell subset sorted from them (not recorded which). V usage is TRBV6-5 and J usage is TRBJ2-7; D may be TRBD2 (6 bases). This receptor was obtained from a man in his late teens or twenties who had mild COVID-19 (a few samples of this study predate the infection). Cell type and time point are not known. CDR3: CASSRSPGVAPEQYF. CDR3 bases: TGTGCCAGCAGCCGCAGCCCGGGGGTGGCCCCCGAGCAGTACTTC.